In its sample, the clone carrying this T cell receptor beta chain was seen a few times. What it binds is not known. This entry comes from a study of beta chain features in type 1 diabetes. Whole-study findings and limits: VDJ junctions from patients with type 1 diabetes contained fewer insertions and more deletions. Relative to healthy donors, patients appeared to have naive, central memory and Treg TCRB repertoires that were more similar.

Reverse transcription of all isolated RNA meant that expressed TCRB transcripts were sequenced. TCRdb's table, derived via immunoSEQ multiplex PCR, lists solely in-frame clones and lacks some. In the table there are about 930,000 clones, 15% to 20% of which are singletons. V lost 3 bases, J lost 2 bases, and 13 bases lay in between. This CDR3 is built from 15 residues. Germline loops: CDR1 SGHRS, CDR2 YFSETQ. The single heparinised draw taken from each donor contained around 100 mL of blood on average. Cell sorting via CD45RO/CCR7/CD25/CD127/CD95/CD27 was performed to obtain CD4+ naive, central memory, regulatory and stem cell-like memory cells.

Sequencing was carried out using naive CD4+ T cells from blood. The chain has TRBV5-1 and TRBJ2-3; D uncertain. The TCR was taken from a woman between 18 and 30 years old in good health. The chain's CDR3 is CASSSRTTHTDTQYF. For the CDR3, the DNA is TGCGCCAGCAGCTCCCGTACTACGCACACAGATACGCAGTATTTT. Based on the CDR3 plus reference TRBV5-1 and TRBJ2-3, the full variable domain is KAGVTQTPRYLIKTRGQQVTLSCSPISGHRSVSWYQQTPGQGLQFLFEYFSETQRNKGNFPGRFSGRQFSNSRSEMNVSTLELGDSALYLCASSSRTTHTDTQYFGPGTRLTVL.